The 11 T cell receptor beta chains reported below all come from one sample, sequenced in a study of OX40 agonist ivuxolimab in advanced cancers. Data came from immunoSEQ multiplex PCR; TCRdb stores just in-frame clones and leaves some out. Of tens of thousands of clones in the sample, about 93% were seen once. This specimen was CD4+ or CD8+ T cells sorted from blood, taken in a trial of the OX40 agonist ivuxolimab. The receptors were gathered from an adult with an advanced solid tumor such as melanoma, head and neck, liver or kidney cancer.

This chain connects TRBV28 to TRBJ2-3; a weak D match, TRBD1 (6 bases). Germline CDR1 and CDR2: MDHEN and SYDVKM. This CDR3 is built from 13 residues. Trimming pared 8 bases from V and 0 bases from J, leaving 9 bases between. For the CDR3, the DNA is TGTGCCAGCGGCCAGGGGAGCACAGATACGCAGTATTTT. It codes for CASGQGSTDTQYF.

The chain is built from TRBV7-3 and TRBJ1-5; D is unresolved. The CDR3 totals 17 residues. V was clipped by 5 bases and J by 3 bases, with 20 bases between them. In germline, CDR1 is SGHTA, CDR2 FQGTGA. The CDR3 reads CASSPPANQGSNQPQHF. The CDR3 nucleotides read TGTGCCAGCAGCCCTCCGGCGAACCAAGGCTCCAATCAGCCCCAGCATTTT.

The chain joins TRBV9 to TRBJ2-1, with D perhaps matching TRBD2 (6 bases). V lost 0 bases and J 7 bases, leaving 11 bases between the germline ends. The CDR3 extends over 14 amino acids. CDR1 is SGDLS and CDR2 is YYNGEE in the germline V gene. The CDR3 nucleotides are TGTGCCAGCAGCGTAGGTATAGCGGATAATGAGCAGTTCTTC. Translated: CASSVGIADNEQFF.

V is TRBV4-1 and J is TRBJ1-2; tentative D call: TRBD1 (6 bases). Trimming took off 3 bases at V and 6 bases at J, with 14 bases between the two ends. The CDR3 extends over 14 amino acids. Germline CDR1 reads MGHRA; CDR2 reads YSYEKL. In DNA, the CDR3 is TGCGCCAGCAGCCAGGCCACAGGGTGGGATGGCTACACCTTC. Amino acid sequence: CASSQATGWDGYTF.

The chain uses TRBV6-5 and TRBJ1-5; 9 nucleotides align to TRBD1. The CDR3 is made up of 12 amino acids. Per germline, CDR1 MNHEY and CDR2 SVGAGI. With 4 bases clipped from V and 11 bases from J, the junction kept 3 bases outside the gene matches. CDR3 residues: CASSSDRGTQHF. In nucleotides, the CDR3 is TGTGCCAGCAGTTCTGACAGGGGGACCCAGCATTTT.

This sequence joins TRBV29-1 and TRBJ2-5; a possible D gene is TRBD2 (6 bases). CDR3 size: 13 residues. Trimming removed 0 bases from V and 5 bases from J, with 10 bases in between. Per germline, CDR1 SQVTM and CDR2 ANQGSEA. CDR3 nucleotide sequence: TGCAGCGTTGAAGAGGCGGGGAGGGAGACCCAGTACTTC. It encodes CSVEEAGRETQYF.

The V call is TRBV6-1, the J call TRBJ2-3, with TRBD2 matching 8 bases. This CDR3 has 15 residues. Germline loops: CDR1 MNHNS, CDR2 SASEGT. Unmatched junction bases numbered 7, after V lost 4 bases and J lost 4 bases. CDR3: CASSAQGLAADTQYF. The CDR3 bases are TGTGCCAGCAGTGCGCAAGGACTAGCTGCAGATACGCAGTATTTT.

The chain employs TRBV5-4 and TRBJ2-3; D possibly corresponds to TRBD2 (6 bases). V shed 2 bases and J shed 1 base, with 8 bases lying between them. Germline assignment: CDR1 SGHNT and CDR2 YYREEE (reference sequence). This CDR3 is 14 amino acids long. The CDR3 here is CASSFGTGTDTQYF. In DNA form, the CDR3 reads TGTGCCAGCAGCTTTGGGACTGGCACAGATACGCAGTATTTT. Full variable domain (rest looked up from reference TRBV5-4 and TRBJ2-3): ETGVTQSPTHLIKTRGQQVTLRCSSQSGHNTVSWYQQALGQGPQFIFQYYREEENGRGNFPPRFSGLQFPNYSSELNVNALELDDSALYLCASSFGTGTDTQYFGPGTRLTVL.

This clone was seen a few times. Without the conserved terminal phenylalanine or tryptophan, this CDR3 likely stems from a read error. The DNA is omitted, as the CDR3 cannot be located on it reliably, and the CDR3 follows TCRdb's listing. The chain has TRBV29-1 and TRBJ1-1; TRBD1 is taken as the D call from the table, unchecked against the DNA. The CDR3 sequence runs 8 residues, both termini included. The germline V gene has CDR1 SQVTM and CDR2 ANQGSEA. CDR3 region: CSAETGGV.

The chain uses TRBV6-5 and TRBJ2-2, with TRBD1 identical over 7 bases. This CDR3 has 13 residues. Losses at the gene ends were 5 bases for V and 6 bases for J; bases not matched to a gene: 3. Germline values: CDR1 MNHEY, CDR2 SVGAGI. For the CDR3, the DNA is TGTGCCAGCAGTCGAGACAGGGCCGGGGAGCTGTTTTTT. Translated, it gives CASSRDRAGELFF.

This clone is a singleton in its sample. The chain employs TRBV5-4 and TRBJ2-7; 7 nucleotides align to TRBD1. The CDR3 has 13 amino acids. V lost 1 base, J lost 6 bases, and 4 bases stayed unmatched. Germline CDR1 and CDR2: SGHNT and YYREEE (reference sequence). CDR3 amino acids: CASSLRGPGEQYF. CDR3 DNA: TGTGCCAGCAGCTTGAGGGGGCCCGGCGAGCAGTACTTC. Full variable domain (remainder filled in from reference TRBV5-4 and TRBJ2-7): ETGVTQSPTHLIKTRGQQVTLRCSSQSGHNTVSWYQQALGQGPQFIFQYYREEENGRGNFPPRFSGLQFPNYSSELNVNALELDDSALYLCASSLRGPGEQYFGPGTRLTVT.